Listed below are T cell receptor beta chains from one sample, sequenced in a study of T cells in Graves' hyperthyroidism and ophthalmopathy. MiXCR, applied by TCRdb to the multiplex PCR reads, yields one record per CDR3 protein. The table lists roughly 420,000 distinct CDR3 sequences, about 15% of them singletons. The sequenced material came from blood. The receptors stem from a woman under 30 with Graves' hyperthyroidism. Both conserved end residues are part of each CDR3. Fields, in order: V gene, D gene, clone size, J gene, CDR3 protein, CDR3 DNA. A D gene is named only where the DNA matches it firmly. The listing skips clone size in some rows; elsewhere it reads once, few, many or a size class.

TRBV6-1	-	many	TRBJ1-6	CATPGGPGSYNSPLHF	TGTGCCACCCCAGGAGGGCCCGGCTCCTATAATTCACCCCTCCACTTT
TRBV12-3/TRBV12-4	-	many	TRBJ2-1	CASGPAGFNEQFF	TGTGCCAGCGGCCCCGCTGGATTCAATGAGCAGTTCTTC
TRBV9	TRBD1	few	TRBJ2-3	CASSVLTSGTGGADTQYF	TGTGCCAGCAGCGTACTCACCTCCGGGACAGGGGGGGCAGATACGCAGTATTTT
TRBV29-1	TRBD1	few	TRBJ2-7	CSVEKDRGRGEQYF	TGCAGCGTTGAAAAAGACAGGGGTCGGGGGGAGCAGTACTTC
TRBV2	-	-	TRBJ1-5	CASSTTGEYQPQHF	TGTGCCAGCAGCACCACAGGCGAGTATCAGCCCCAGCATTTT
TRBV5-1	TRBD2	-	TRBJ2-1	CASSGGTSGWLGQFF	TGCGCCAGCAGCGGTGGGACTAGCGGGTGGTTGGGACAGTTCTTC
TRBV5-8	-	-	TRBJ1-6	CASSSSGEPDHSPLHF	TGTGCCAGCAGTTCCAGCGGAGAGCCTGACCATTCACCCCTCCACTTT
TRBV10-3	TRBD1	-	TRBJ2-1	CAIGDRTYNEQFF	TGTGCCATCGGGGACAGAACCTACAATGAGCAGTTCTTC
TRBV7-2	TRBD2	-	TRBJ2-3	CASSLGSGGARTQYF	TGTGCCAGCAGCTTAGGTAGCGGGGGGGCTAGGACGCAGTATTTT
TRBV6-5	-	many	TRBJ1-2	CASSYSTAGASYGYTF	TGTGCCAGCAGTTACTCGACGGCAGGGGCGAGCTATGGCTACACCTTC
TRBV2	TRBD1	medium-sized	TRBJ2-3	CASSDRGQTDTQYF	TGTGCCAGCAGTGACAGGGGGCAGACAGATACGCAGTATTTT
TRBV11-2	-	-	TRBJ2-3	CASSSEARGTDTQYF	TGTGCCAGCAGCTCTGAGGCGAGGGGCACAGATACGCAGTATTTT
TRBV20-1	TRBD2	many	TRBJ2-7	CSASLGGSVSYEQYF	TGCAGTGCTAGTCTCGGCGGGAGCGTCTCCTACGAGCAGTACTTC
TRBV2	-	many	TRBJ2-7	CASSATDPIYYEQYF	TGTGCCAGCAGTGCTACGGACCCTATCTACTACGAGCAGTACTTC
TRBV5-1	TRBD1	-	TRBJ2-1	CASSLTGQGGYNEQFF	TGCGCCAGCAGCTTAACCGGACAGGGGGGTTACAATGAGCAGTTCTTC
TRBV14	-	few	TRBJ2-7	CASSQAANWYEQYF	TGTGCCAGCAGCCAAGCCGCGAACTGGTACGAGCAGTACTTC
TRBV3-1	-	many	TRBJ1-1	CASSQFVGNTEAFF	TGTGCCAGCAGCCAGTTCGTGGGGAACACTGAAGCTTTCTTT
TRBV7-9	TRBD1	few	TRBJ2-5	CAEGDRGIQETQYF	TGTGCCGAGGGGGACAGGGGCATCCAAGAGACCCAGTACTTC
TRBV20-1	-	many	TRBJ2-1	CSARDPSGDYNEQFF	TGCAGTGCTAGAGATCCGTCGGGAGACTACAATGAGCAGTTCTTC
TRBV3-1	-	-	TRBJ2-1	CASSQDRGAYNEQFF	TGTGCCAGCAGCCAAGACAGGGGCGCTTACAATGAGCAGTTCTTC
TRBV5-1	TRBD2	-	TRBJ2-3	CASSPTSGSNTQYF	TGCGCCAGCAGCCCGACTAGCGGGTCTAATACGCAGTATTTT
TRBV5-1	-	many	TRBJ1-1	CASSLELQREAFF	TGCGCCAGCAGCTTGGAGCTTCAGCGTGAAGCTTTCTTT
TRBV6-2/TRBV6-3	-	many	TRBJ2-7	CASSVSGEPTGEQYF	TGTGCCAGCAGTGTGTCCGGGGAGCCCACCGGGGAGCAGTACTTC
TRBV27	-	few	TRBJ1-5	CASGHRESQPQHF	TGTGCCAGCGGACACAGGGAAAGTCAGCCCCAGCATTTT
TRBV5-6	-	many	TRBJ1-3	CASSLDRGNTIYF	TGTGCCAGCAGCCTCGACAGGGGAAACACCATATATTTT
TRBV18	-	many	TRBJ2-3	CASSPVEDTQYF	TGTGCCAGCTCACCAGTGGAAGATACGCAGTATTTT
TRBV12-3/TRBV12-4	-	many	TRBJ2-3	CASRPYSTDTQYF	TGTGCCAGCAGACCCTATAGCACAGATACGCAGTATTTT
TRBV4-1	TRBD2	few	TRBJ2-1	CASSQLETGGPYEQFF	TGCGCCAGCAGCCAACTTGAGACGGGGGGGCCCTATGAGCAGTTCTTC
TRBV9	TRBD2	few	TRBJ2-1	CASSVRGLAGAVLNEQFF	TGTGCCAGCAGCGTAAGGGGCCTAGCGGGGGCAGTTTTAAATGAGCAGTTCTTC
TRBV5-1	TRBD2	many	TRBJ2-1	CASSPKRERVNEQFF	TGCGCCAGCAGCCCGAAGCGGGAACGAGTCAATGAGCAGTTCTTC
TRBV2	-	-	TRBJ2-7	CASSVVAYEQYF	TGTGCCAGCAGTGTAGTGGCCTACGAGCAGTACTTC
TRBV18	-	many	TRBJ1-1	CASSPGEGLNTEAFF	TGTGCCAGCTCACCAGGAGAGGGCCTGAACACTGAAGCTTTCTTT
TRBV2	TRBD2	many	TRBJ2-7	CASTGGAALNEQYF	TGTGCCAGCACCGGGGGGGCCGCCTTGAACGAGCAGTACTTC
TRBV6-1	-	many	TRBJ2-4	CASSDEGTGSRAKNIQYF	TGTGCCAGCAGTGATGAAGGTACAGGGAGTAGGGCCAAAAACATTCAGTACTTC
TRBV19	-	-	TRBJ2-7	CASSPYAGDTASYEQYF	TGTGCCAGTTCCCCATATGCCGGGGACACAGCTTCCTACGAGCAGTACTTC
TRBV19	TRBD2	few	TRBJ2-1	CASSFLAGGSDEQFF	TGTGCCAGTAGTTTCCTAGCGGGAGGGTCGGATGAGCAGTTCTTC
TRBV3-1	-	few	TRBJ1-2	CASYKMAGSNYGYTF	TGTGCCAGCTATAAGATGGCGGGGTCTAACTATGGCTACACCTTC
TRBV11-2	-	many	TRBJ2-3	CASSLVGPSYTQYF	TGTGCCAGCAGCTTAGTTGGACCTTCCTATACGCAGTATTTT
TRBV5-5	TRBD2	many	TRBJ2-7	CASSLDGGSRSYEQYF	TGTGCCAGCAGCTTGGACGGCGGGAGTAGGTCCTACGAGCAGTACTTC
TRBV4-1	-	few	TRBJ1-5	CASSQTQPASLNQPQHF	TGCGCCAGCAGCCAAACACAACCGGCTTCACTCAATCAGCCCCAGCATTTT
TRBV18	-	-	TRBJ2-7	CASSLNWGSYEQYF	TGTGCCAGCTCACTCAACTGGGGATCCTACGAGCAGTACTTC
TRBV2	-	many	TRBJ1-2	CASSDLGAGGYTF	TGTGCCAGCAGTGATCTGGGGGCCGGGGGCTACACCTTC
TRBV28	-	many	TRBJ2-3	CASTPSVGGSSRLFSSDTQYF	TGTGCCAGCACCCCATCTGTAGGGGGGTCCTCCCGGTTATTTTCATCGGATACGCAGTATTTT
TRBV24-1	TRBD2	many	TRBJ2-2	CATSDRTSGIDTGELFF	TGTGCCACCAGTGATAGGACTAGCGGGATAGACACCGGGGAGCTGTTTTTT
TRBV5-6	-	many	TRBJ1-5	CASSLGPNVGGQPQHF	TGTGCCAGCAGCTTGGGGCCAAATGTGGGGGGACAGCCCCAGCATTTT
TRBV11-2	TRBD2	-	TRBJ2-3	CAGSLHPKREWDTQYF	TGTGCCGGCAGCTTACACCCGAAGCGGGAGTGGGATACGCAGTATTTT
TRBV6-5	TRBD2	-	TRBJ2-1	CASSYRASGAPYNEQFF	TGTGCCAGCAGTTACAGGGCTAGCGGGGCCCCCTACAATGAGCAGTTCTTC
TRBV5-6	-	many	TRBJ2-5	CASSILRETQYF	TGTGCCAGCAGCATTCTACGAGAGACCCAGTACTTC
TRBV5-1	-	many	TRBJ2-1	CASSLAPGLRTPDEQFF	TGCGCCAGCAGCTTGGCTCCCGGGCTGAGAACCCCCGATGAGCAGTTCTTC
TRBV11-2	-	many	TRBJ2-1	CATTSPTYNEQFF	TGTGCCACAACTTCTCCCACCTACAATGAGCAGTTCTTC
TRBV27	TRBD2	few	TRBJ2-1	CASSSWTSGGSSYNEQFF	TGTGCCAGCAGCTCCTGGACTAGCGGGGGTAGCTCCTACAATGAGCAGTTCTTC
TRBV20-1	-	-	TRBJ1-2	CSARTADSDIYGYTF	TGCAGTGCTAGAACGGCGGATTCCGATATCTATGGCTACACCTTC
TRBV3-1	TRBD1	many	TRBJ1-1	CASSQDVREGALYTEAFF	TGTGCCAGCAGCCAAGATGTTCGAGAGGGGGCACTTTATACTGAAGCTTTCTTT
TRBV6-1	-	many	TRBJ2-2	CASTGGPGGDTGELFF	TGTGCCAGCACCGGAGGGCCCGGCGGGGACACCGGGGAGCTGTTTTTT
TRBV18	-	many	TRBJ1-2	CASSPFVGPTNYGYTF	TGTGCCAGCTCACCTTTCGTCGGGCCAACTAACTATGGCTACACCTTC